This is a list of T cell receptor beta chains from one sample in a study of T cells after yellow fever vaccination. Each CDR3 protein is one row after TCRdb ran MiXCR on the 5' RACE reads. Among about 260,000 distinct CDR3 sequences listed, over 10% were seen once. Sequences were derived from CD4+ T cells sorted from PBMCs, sampled 45 days after the yellow fever booster vaccination. These receptors were taken from a man aged 30-40 years who received the YFV17D yellow fever vaccine. CDR3s include the opening cysteine and the closing phenylalanine or tryptophan. A D gene is named only where the DNA matches it firmly. The listing skips clone size in some rows; elsewhere it reads once, few, many or a size class.

cdr3_nt,cdr3_aa,j_call,clone_size,v_call,d_call
TGTGCCAGCGGGGGCGGAGGCGGGAGGATTACCTACGAGCAGTACTTC,CASGGGGGRITYEQYF,TRBJ2-7,few,TRBV6-1,TRBD2
TGCAGCGTAGTTAAGGGACTAGCGGGAGATCGGGATGAGCAGTTCTTC,CSVVKGLAGDRDEQFF,TRBJ2-1,-,TRBV29-1,TRBD2
TGTGCCAGCAGCTTAGGTTATACAGATACGCAGTATTTT,CASSLGYTDTQYF,TRBJ2-3,-,TRBV7-2,-
TGCAGTGCCAACGGACAGGGGAACACCGGGGAGCTGTTTTTT,CSANGQGNTGELFF,TRBJ2-2,few,TRBV20-1,TRBD1
TGCAGTGCTAGACGAGCCGGGACTAGCGGGAGCTACGAGCAGTACTTC,CSARRAGTSGSYEQYF,TRBJ2-7,few,TRBV20-1,TRBD2
TGTGCCAGCAGCCTTACGACTAGTCGGAACATTCAGTACTTC,CASSLTTSRNIQYF,TRBJ2-4,few,TRBV5-6,-
TGTGCCAGCAGCCAAGAAGGGGGGTTTGCTGCCGGGGAGCTGTTTTTT,CASSQEGGFAAGELFF,TRBJ2-2,many,TRBV4-2,-
TGCGCCAGCAGCCAGGAAAGGACAGCCGCGTATGGCTACACCTTC,CASSQERTAAYGYTF,TRBJ1-2,-,TRBV4-3,-
TGCGCCAGCAGATCCTTTGTGCTAGCGGGAGGTGAGCAGTTCTTC,CASRSFVLAGGEQFF,TRBJ2-1,-,TRBV5-1,TRBD2
TGTGCCAGCAGTTTCCTAGCGGGCAGCGAGCAGTACTTC,CASSFLAGSEQYF,TRBJ2-7,-,TRBV12-3/TRBV12-4,TRBD2
TGTGCCAGCTCACCCTCCTCGGGCGGGCAGTACTTC,CASSPSSGGQYF,TRBJ2-7,few,TRBV18,-
TGTGCCAGCAGCTTAGGGACAACCGGGACTAGCGGGAGTCAGCACGGAGAGACCCAGTACTTC,CASSLGTTGTSGSQHGETQYF,TRBJ2-5,-,TRBV11-1,TRBD2
TGTGCCAGCAGTTACGCCAACACAGATACGCAGTATTTT,CASSYANTDTQYF,TRBJ2-3,-,TRBV6-5,-
TGTGCCAGTAGCCTTCAGGACAGGGGCCTGGCTACCCAGTACTTC,CASSLQDRGLATQYF,TRBJ2-5,once,TRBV19,TRBD1
TGCAGCGTTAGGAACCCCCCCTCCTACGAGCAGTACTTC,CSVRNPPSYEQYF,TRBJ2-7,-,TRBV29-1,-
TGCAGCGTTGAAGGGCCTCGCTCCTACAATGAGCAGTTCTTC,CSVEGPRSYNEQFF,TRBJ2-1,-,TRBV29-1,-
TGTGCCATCAGCTCTGGGCCGGCGGGAGATACGCAGTATTTT,CAISSGPAGDTQYF,TRBJ2-3,few,TRBV10-3,-
TGCAGTGCTAGGTCTAGCGGGAGGGTTACCTACGAGCAGTACTTC,CSARSSGRVTYEQYF,TRBJ2-7,few,TRBV20-1,TRBD2
TGTGCCAGCAGCTTAGGACACCAGGGGTCCTACGAGCAGTACTTC,CASSLGHQGSYEQYF,TRBJ2-7,-,TRBV11-2,-
TGTGCCAGCAGCCAAGATTCCGGGACTAGAACCTACAATGAGCAGTTCTTC,CASSQDSGTRTYNEQFF,TRBJ2-1,-,TRBV3-1,TRBD2
TGTGCCAGCAGCTTAGCTCGAGGGGGTGAGACAGATACGCAGTATTTT,CASSLARGGETDTQYF,TRBJ2-3,-,TRBV7-9,-
TGTGCCAGCAGCCAAAGGGGGGCCAGGGTTTCACCTAGGGCCAACGTCCTGACTTTC,CASSQRGARVSPRANVLTF,TRBJ2-6,-,TRBV3-1,-
TGTGCCAGCAGCCCTGGCGGGGGACAGGGGGCCTTAAGCACAGATACGCAGTATTTT,CASSPGGGQGALSTDTQYF,TRBJ2-3,few,TRBV21-1,-
TGTGCCAGCTCACCAACCTCGGACGGGATCAATCAGCCCCAGCATTTT,CASSPTSDGINQPQHF,TRBJ1-5,few,TRBV18,-
TGCGCCAGCAGCCATGAAAGGACAGGGGGCTCAGATACGCAGTATTTT,CASSHERTGGSDTQYF,TRBJ2-3,-,TRBV4-3,TRBD1
TGTGCCAGCAGCGTACGGGAGAACACTGAAGCTTTCTTT,CASSVRENTEAFF,TRBJ1-1,-,TRBV9,-
TGTGCCAGCAGCCAGGCTCTTTACGACGTCGAGCAGTACTTC,CASSQALYDVEQYF,TRBJ2-7,-,TRBV14,-
TGCAGTGCTAGAGGCGGGAACACAGATACGCAGTATTTT,CSARGGNTDTQYF,TRBJ2-3,few,TRBV20-1,-
TGTGCCAGCAGAAAGGCGGCAGGCAATGAGCAGTTCTTC,CASRKAAGNEQFF,TRBJ2-1,-,TRBV7-9,-
TGTGCCAGCAGCTCATGGGGAGGGAGCGGGACCACAGATACGCAGTATTTT,CASSSWGGSGTTDTQYF,TRBJ2-3,-,TRBV7-2,TRBD2
TGTGCCAGCAGCTTATCGGCAGGCGGTGACGGGACCCAGTACTTC,CASSLSAGGDGTQYF,TRBJ2-5,-,TRBV7-2,-
TGTGCCAGTAGCCCGGGACTAGCGGCGGCGGATACGCAGTATTTT,CASSPGLAAADTQYF,TRBJ2-3,-,TRBV19,TRBD2
TGCAGTGCTAGCTCCGGGACAGCTAGCACAAATACGCAGTATTTT,CSASSGTASTNTQYF,TRBJ2-3,-,TRBV20-1,TRBD1
TGTGCCAGCAGCTTAATGGCTCCAGATACGCAGTATTTT,CASSLMAPDTQYF,TRBJ2-3,-,TRBV7-2,-
TGCAGTGCTACCCCGACTAGCGGAGCCTACGAGCAGTACTTC,CSATPTSGAYEQYF,TRBJ2-7,few,TRBV20-1,TRBD2
TGTGCCAGCAGAGGACTAGCGGGAGGGCTTGAGCAGTTCTTC,CASRGLAGGLEQFF,TRBJ2-1,-,TRBV6-2/TRBV6-3,TRBD2
TGTGCCAGCAGTTACCTACAGCGACGGAACACTGAAGCTTTCTTT,CASSYLQRRNTEAFF,TRBJ1-1,many,TRBV6-5,-
TGTGCCAGCGGAAGCGGGAGGTACGAGACCCAGTACTTC,CASGSGRYETQYF,TRBJ2-5,-,TRBV6-2/TRBV6-3,TRBD2
TGCAGTGCTAGACAGGACTACGAGCAGTACTTC,CSARQDYEQYF,TRBJ2-7,-,TRBV20-1,-
TGTGCCAGCAGCTCCCTCCGCCCGGGAGAGACCCAGTACTTC,CASSSLRPGETQYF,TRBJ2-5,few,TRBV7-6,-
TGCAGCGTACGACAGGGGAGTAATACAGATACGCAGTATTTT,CSVRQGSNTDTQYF,TRBJ2-3,few,TRBV29-1,TRBD1
TGTGCCAGCAGCCGGACTGACACTGGGGAACAGCCCCAGCATTTT,CASSRTDTGEQPQHF,TRBJ1-5,-,TRBV9,-
TGTGCCAGCAGCTTAGTGACGGGGGCGCTGGGATATGGCTACACCTTC,CASSLVTGALGYGYTF,TRBJ1-2,-,TRBV7-2,-